The 10 T cell receptor beta chains reported below all come from one sample, sequenced in a study of naive and memory T cell subsets. Both TRBC1 and TRBC2 were covered by a beta constant-region primer of two equimolar oligonucleotides. The ligated cDNA underwent four PCR rounds using SP2 and nested alpha and beta constant-region primers. TCRdb independently ran MiXCR on the UMI-ligation and nested PCR reads; one entry per CDR3 protein. The sample holds fewer than 9,500 distinct CDR3 sequences; approximately 30% are singletons and the top ten take approximately 50%. Source material: CD8+ TEMRA cells from blood. Subset reported: effector memory re-expressing CD45RA, CD45RA+ CD27-. These receptors all come from a human donor in good health.

This clonotype was seen only a few times. This chain uses TRBV5-1 with TRBJ2-3; no firm D call. This CDR3 is built from 12 residues. Germline CDR1 is SGHRS and CDR2 is YFSETQ. The germline V and J ends were trimmed by 3 bases and 4 bases, with 6 bases remaining between them. The CDR3 bases are TGCGCCAGCAGCTGGGCCGCAGATACGCAGTATTTT. Protein sequence: CASSWAADTQYF.

This clonotype was seen only a few times. The genes are TRBV13 and TRBJ2-7, with D possibly TRBD1 on 7 matching bases. V lost 5 bases, J lost 4 bases, and 18 bases lay in between. CDR1 is PRHDT and CDR2 is FYEKMQ in the germline V gene (reference sequence). The CDR3 length is 15 residues. Written as DNA, the CDR3 is TGTGCCAGCAGCCCGGGGGCAGGGGGGCCTTACGAGCAGTACTTC. Residues: CASSPGAGGPYEQYF. Full variable domain (rest looked up from reference TRBV13 and TRBJ2-7): AAGVIQSPRHLIKEKRETATLKCYPIPRHDTVYWYQQGPGQDPQFLISFYEKMQSDKGSIPDRFSAQQFSDYHSELNMSSLELGDSALYFCASSPGAGGPYEQYFGPGTRLTVT.

The chain links TRBV10-3 to TRBJ2-3, with TRBD2 identical over 9 bases. The germline CDR1 and CDR2 sequences are ENHRY and SYGVKD. This CDR3 is 15 amino acids long. J gave up 1 base and V 6 bases, and 5 bases lay outside the gene matches. CDR3: CAISASGTRTDTQYF. CDR3 DNA: TGTGCCATCAGCGCTAGCGGGACCCGCACAGATACGCAGTATTTT.

The table lists this clonotype with a few counts. The J gene is TRBJ2-7, the V gene TRBV4-3; 12 bases match TRBD1. CDR1 and CDR2 (germline): LGHNA, YSLEER. V lost 1 base to trimming and J lost 7 bases; unmatched junction nucleotides: 5. The CDR3 spans 15 residues. CDR3 residues: CASSQGGQGAEEQYF. CDR3 DNA: TGCGCCAGCAGCCAAGGGGGACAGGGGGCGGAGGAGCAGTACTTC.

This chain joins TRBV7-9 and TRBJ1-1; no clear D. This CDR3 spans 14 amino acids. With 0 bases removed from V and 1 base from J, the gap between germline ends came to 6 bases. The germline gives CDR1 SEHNR, CDR2 FQNEAQ (reference sequence). CDR3 loop: CASSLASPNTEAFF. CDR3 coding DNA: TGTGCCAGCAGCTTAGCATCACCGAACACTGAAGCTTTCTTT.

This chain uses TRBV5-1 with TRBJ2-7; D is possibly TRBD1 (6 bases). The CDR3 loop spans 15 amino acids. CDR1 and CDR2 from the germline V gene are SGHRS and YFSETQ. V was clipped by 3 bases and J by 2 bases, with 15 bases between them. The CDR3 region has the DNA TGCGCCAGCAGCTCCTGGGGCGGACAGACCTACGAGCAGTACTTC. Translating it yields CASSSWGGQTYEQYF.

V usage is TRBV5-6 and J usage is TRBJ2-1; D is undetermined. Trimming removed 2 bases at V and 0 bases at J, with 15 bases between. Germline V gene lookup returns CDR1 SGHDT and CDR2 YYEEEE. The CDR3 length is 17 residues. In DNA, the CDR3 is TGTGCCAGCAGCTTTGATCGGGTGTTTAGCTCCTACAATGAGCAGTTCTTC. The encoded protein is CASSFDRVFSSYNEQFF.

The rearrangement links TRBV10-3 to TRBJ2-3, with TRBD1 as a possible D gene (5 bases). Germline CDR1 reads ENHRY; CDR2 reads SYGVKD. V was trimmed by 3 bases and J by 3 bases, leaving 13 bases between them. This CDR3 is 15 amino acids long. The chain's CDR3 is CAISEVGPGTDTQYF. CDR3 nucleotides: TGTGCCATCAGTGAAGTAGGGCCAGGGACAGATACGCAGTATTTT.

The rearrangement links TRBV4-2 to TRBJ2-7; 10 bases fit TRBD1. Per the germline V gene, CDR1 is LGHNA and CDR2 is YNFKEQ. V lost 1 base, J lost 3 bases, and 6 bases stayed unmatched. CDR3 length: 16 amino acids. For the CDR3, the DNA is TGTGCCAGCAGCCAAGCAACCGGGACAGGGGACTACGAGCAGTACTTC. Protein: CASSQATGTGDYEQYF.

V is TRBV27 and J is TRBJ2-7; 8 positions agree with TRBD1. J gave up 6 bases and V 3 bases, and 7 bases lay outside the gene matches. This CDR3 contains 14 residues. The V gene's germline CDR1 is MNHEY and CDR2 SMNVEV (reference sequence). The DNA for the CDR3 is TGTGCCAGCAGTTTTGGGACAGGTTTAGGCGAGCAGTACTTC. Amino acids: CASSFGTGLGEQYF.